This entry is about one T cell receptor (beta chain). The antigen is unknown. Germline is not matched at one junction end, which may reflect a read error. The DNA ends 3 residues before the CDR3 does, and the rest of the CDR3 is filled in from the germline J gene. The sample carries other DNA sequences with the same CDR3. This sample is part of a study of TET2 disruption in CD19-targeted CAR T cells. The CDR3 is made up of 14 amino acids. Germline V gives CDR1 ENHRY, CDR2 SYGVKD. The treatment denotes: autologous CTL019 cells: CD19 CAR with 4-1BB and CD3 zeta domains. The CD19 CAR carried TCR zeta and 4-1BB signaling domains. T cells for CTL019 manufacturing were collected from peripheral blood by leukapheresis. Libraries were prepared by immunoSEQ multiplex PCR; TCRdb keeps only in-frame clonotypes and omits some of them. This table holds about 26,000 clones.

This sequence joins TRBV10-3 and TRBJ1-3; 9 bases are a match to TRBD1. This receptor was obtained from a man aged 65-85 years with chronic lymphocytic leukemia. Specimen: CD8- CAR+ T cells sorted from cultured blood T cells, collected for CD19 CAR T cell therapy. Subset indicated: CD8-negative CAR-positive T cells from the infusion product. CDR3 in amino acids: CAIRPGTGSYTIYF. Partial CDR3 DNA: TGTGCCATCAGACCCGGGACAGGGAGCTACACT.